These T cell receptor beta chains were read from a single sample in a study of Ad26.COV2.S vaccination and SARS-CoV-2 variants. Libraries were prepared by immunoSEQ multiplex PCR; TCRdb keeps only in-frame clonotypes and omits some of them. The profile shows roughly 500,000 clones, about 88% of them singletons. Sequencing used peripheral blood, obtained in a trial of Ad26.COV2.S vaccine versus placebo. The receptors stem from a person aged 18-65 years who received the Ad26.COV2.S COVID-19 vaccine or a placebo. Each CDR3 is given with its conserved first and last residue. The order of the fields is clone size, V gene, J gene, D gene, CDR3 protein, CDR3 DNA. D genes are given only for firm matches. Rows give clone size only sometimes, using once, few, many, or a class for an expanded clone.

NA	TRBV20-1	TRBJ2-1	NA	CSASAGYEQFF	TGCAGTGCTTCCGCAGGGTATGAGCAGTTCTTC
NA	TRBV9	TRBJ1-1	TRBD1	CASSAAPGQGANMNTEAFF	TGTGCCAGCAGCGCCGCCCCGGGACAGGGGGCCAATATGAACACTGAAGCTTTCTTT
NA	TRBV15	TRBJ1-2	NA	CATSRVSGPWGGYTF	TGTGCCACCAGCAGAGTAAGCGGCCCCTGGGGTGGCTACACCTTC
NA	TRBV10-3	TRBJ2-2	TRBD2	CAIRQAGANTGELFF	TGTGCCATCAGGCAAGCGGGAGCGAACACCGGGGAGCTGTTTTTT
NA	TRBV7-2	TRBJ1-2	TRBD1	CASSSGQAYGYTF	TGTGCCAGCAGCTCCGGACAGGCCTATGGCTACACCTTC
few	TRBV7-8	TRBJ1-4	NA	CASSWGSRAEKLFF	TGTGCCAGCAGCTGGGGCTCAAGGGCGGAAAAACTGTTTTTT
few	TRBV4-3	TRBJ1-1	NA	CASSQEARNTEAFF	TGCGCCAGCAGCCAAGAGGCCCGGAACACTGAAGCTTTCTTT
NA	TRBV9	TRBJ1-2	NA	CASRGASNYGYTF	TGTGCCAGCAGAGGTGCCTCTAACTATGGCTACACCTTC
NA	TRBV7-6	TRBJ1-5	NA	CASSAQKSNQPQHF	TGTGCCAGCAGCGCGCAAAAAAGCAATCAGCCCCAGCATTTT
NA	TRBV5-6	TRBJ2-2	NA	CASSLLGTGELFF	TGTGCCAGCAGCTTGCTGGGAACCGGGGAGCTGTTTTTT
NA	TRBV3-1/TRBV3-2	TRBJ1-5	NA	CASSRAFINQPQHF	TGTGCCAGCAGCAGGGCTTTCATCAATCAGCCCCAGCATTTT
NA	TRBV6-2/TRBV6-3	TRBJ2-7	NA	CASSYAGTSYEQYF	TGTGCCAGCAGTTACGCAGGGACTTCCTACGAGCAGTACTTC
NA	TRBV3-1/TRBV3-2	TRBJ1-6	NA	CASSQATNSPLHF	TGTGCCAGCAGCCAAGCGACGAATTCACCCCTCCACTTT
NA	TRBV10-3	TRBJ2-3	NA	CAIKRSGSTDTQYF	TGTGCCATCAAGAGAAGCGGGAGCACAGATACGCAGTATTTT
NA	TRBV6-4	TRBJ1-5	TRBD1	CASSDAGQGRNQPQHF	TGTGCCAGCAGTGACGCAGGACAGGGCCGCAATCAGCCCCAGCATTTT
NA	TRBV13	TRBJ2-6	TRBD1	CASSPLGQGALSGANVLTF	TGTGCCAGCAGCCCACTCGGACAGGGGGCTCTATCTGGGGCCAACGTCCTGACTTTC
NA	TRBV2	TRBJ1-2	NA	CASSVQIHEIANYGYTF	TGTGCCAGCAGTGTACAGATCCACGAGATTGCTAACTATGGCTACACCTTC
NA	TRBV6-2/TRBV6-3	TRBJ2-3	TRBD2	CASSSLLAGVWGRTDTQYF	TGTGCCAGCAGTTCCCTACTAGCGGGAGTATGGGGGCGCACAGATACGCAGTATTTT
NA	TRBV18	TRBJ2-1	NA	CASSTQGLAYNEQFF	TGTGCCAGCTCAACCCAGGGCTTGGCCTACAATGAGCAGTTCTTC
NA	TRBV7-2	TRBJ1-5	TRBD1	CASSFGQGAFEPQHF	TGTGCCAGCAGCTTCGGACAGGGGGCTTTTGAGCCCCAGCATTTT
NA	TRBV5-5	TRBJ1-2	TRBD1	CASSLGTGGIYGYTF	TGTGCCAGCAGCTTGGGGACAGGGGGCATTTATGGCTACACCTTC
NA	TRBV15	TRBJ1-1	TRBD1	CATSRAGTGNTEAFF	TGTGCCACCAGCAGGGCCGGGACAGGGAACACTGAAGCTTTCTTT
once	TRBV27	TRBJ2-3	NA	CASSFPRPGLLSTDTQYF	TGTGCCAGCAGTTTCCCAAGGCCGGGACTCCTCTCCACAGATACGCAGTATTTT
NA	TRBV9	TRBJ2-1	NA	CASSVSGGNNEQFF	TGTGCCAGCAGCGTCAGTGGGGGCAACAATGAGCAGTTCTTC
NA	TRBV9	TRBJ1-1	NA	CASSVAGGGTEAFF	TGTGCCAGCAGCGTAGCGGGCGGAGGCACTGAAGCTTTCTTT
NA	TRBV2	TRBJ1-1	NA	CASRSRALNTEAFF	TGTGCCAGCAGATCCCGGGCCCTAAACACTGAAGCTTTCTTT
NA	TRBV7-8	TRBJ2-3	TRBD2	CASSYLAVDSDTQYF	TGTGCCAGCAGCTACCTAGCGGTAGACTCAGATACGCAGTATTTT
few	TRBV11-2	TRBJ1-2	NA	CASSLGGYYTF	TGTGCCAGCAGTCTGGGAGGGTACTACACCTTC
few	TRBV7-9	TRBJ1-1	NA	CASSLGRVEAFF	TGTGCCAGCAGCTTAGGTCGGGTTGAAGCTTTCTTT
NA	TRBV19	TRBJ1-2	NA	CASSTIWREPYYGYTF	TGTGCCAGTAGCACCATTTGGAGGGAACCGTACTATGGCTACACCTTC
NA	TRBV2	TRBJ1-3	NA	CASSPQGPSGNTIYF	TGTGCCAGCAGCCCTCAGGGTCCCTCTGGAAACACCATATATTTT
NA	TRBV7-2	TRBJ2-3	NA	CASSLAGAGTDTQYF	TGTGCCAGCAGCTTAGCGGGAGCTGGGACAGATACGCAGTATTTT